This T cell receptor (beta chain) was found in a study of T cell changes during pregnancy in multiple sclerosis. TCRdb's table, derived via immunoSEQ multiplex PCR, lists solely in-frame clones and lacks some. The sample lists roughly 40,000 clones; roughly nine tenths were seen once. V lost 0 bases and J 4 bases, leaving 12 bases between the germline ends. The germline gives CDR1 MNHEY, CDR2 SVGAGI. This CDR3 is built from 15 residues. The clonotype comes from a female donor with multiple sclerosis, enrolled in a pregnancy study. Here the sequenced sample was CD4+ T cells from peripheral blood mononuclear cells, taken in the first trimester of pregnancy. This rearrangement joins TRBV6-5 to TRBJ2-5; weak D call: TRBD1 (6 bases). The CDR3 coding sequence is TGTGCCAGCAGTTACTCGGGGGCGGTGCCAGAGACCCAGTACTTC. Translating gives CASSYSGAVPETQYF.